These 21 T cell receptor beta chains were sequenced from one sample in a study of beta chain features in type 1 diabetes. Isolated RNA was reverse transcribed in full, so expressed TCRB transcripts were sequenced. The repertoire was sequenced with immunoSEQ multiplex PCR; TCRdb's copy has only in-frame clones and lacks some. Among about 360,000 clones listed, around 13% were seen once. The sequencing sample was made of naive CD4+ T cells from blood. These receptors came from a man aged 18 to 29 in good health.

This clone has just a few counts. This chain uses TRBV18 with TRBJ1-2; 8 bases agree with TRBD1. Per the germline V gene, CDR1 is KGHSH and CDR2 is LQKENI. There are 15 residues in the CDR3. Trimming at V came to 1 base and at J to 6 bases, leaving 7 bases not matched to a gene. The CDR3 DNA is TGTGCCAGCTCACCACGAACAGGACAGGGCCATGGCTACACCTTC. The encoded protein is CASSPRTGQGHGYTF.

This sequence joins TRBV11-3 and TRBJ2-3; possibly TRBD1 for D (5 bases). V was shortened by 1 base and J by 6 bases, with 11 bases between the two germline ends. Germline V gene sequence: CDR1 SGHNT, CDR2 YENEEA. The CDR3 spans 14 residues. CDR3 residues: CASSLGDSRDTQYF. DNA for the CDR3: TGTGCCAGCAGCTTAGGAGACAGTCGGGATACGCAGTATTTT.

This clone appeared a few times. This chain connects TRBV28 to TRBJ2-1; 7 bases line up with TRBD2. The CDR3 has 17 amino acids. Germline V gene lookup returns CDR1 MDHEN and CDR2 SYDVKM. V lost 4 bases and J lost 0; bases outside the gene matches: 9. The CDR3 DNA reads TGTGCCAGCAGTTATTCCGGGACTACCTCCTCCTACAATGAGCAGTTCTTC. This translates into CASSYSGTTSSYNEQFF. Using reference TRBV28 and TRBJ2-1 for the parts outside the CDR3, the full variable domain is DVKVTQSSRYLVKRTGEKVFLECVQDMDHENMFWYRQDPGLGLRLIYFSYDVKMKEKGDIPEGYSVSREKKERFSLILESASTNQTSMYLCASSYSGTTSSYNEQFFGPGTRLTVL.

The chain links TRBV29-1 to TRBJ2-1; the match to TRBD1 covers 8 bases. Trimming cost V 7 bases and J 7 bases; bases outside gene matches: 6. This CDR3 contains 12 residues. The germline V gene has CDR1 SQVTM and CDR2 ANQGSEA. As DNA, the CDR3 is TGCAGCGGCTCTGGACAGGGAAATGAGCAGTTCTTC. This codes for CSGSGQGNEQFF.

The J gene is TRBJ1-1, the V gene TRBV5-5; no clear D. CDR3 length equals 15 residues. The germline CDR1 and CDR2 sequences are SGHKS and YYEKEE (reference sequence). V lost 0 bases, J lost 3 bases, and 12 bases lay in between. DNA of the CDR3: TGTGCCAGCAGCTTGGAGAGGGTAAGGGACACTGAAGCTTTCTTT. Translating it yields CASSLERVRDTEAFF.

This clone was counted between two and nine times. The CDR3 coding sequence is TGTGCCAGCAGTTTACAGGCCAAGACGCAGTATTTT. Its protein product is CASSLQAKTQYF. The chain combines TRBV28 with TRBJ2-3; D unclear. Germline assignment: CDR1 MDHEN and CDR2 SYDVKM. V dropped 2 bases and J dropped 9 bases, with 9 bases sitting between them. This CDR3 region has 12 residues.

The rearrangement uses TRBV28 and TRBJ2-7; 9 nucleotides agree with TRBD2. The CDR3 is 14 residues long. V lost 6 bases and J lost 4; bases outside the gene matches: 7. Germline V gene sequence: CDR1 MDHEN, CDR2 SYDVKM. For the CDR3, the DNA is TGTGCCAGCAGGACGGGACTAGCAGCTTACGAGCAGTACTTC. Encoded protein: CASRTGLAAYEQYF.

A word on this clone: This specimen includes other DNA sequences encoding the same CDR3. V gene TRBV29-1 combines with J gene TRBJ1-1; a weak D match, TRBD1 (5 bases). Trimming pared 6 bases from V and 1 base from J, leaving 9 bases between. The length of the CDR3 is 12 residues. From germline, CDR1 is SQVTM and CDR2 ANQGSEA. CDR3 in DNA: TGCAGCGTAGGAACAGGGAACACTGAAGCTTTCTTT. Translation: CSVGTGNTEAFF.

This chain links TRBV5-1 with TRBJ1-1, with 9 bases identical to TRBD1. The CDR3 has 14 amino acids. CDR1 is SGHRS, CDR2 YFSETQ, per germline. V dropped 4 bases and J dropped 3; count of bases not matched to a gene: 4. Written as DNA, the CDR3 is TGCGCCAGCAGCACCGGGACAGGGTACACTGAAGCTTTCTTT. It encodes CASSTGTGYTEAFF.

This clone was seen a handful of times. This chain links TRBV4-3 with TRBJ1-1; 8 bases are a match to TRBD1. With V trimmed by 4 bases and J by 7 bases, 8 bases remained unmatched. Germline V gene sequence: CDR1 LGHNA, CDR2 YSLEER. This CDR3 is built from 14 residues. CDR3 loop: CASSPRTGRREAFF. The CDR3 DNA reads TGCGCCAGCAGCCCCCGGACAGGGAGGCGTGAAGCTTTCTTT.

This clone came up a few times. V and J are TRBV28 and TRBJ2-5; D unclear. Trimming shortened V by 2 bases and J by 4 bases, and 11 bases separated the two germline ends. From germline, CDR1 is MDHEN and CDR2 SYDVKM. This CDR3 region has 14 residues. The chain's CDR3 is CASSLAAIRETQYF. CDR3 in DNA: TGTGCCAGCAGTTTAGCGGCCATCCGAGAGACCCAGTACTTC.

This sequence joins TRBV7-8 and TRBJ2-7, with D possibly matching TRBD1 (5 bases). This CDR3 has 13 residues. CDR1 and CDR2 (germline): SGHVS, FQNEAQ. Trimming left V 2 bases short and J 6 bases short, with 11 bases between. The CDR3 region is CASSLPGKAEQYF. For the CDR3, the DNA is TGTGCCAGCAGCTTACCAGGGAAAGCCGAGCAGTACTTC. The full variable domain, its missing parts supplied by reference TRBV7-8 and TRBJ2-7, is GAGVSQSPRYKVAKRGQDVALRCDPISGHVSLFWYQQALGQGPEFLTYFQNEAQLDKSGLPSDRFFAERPEGSVSTLKIQRTQQEDSAVYLCASSLPGKAEQYFGPGTRLTVT.

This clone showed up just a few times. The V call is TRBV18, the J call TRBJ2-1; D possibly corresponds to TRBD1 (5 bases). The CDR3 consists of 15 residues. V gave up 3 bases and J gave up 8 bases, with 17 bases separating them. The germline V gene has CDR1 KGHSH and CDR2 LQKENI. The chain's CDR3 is CASSPSQGPSDEQFF. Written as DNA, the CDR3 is TGTGCCAGCTCACCTTCGCAGGGCCCGAGCGATGAGCAGTTCTTC.

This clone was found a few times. CDR3 bases: TGTGCCAGCAGTGGAGTCGGGACAAACTATGGCTACACCTTC. Its protein product is CASSGVGTNYGYTF. The chain couples TRBV25-1 to TRBJ1-2; D may be TRBD1 (6 bases). CDR1 and CDR2 (germline): MGHDK, SYGVNS. V was trimmed by 4 bases and J by 2 bases, leaving 11 bases between them. The CDR3 contains 14 residues.

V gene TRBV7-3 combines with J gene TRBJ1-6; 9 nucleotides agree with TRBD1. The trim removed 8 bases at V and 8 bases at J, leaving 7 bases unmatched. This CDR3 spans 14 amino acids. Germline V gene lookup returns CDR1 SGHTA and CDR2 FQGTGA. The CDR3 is CASSTGQGHSPLHF. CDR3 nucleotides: TGTGCCAGCTCAACGGGACAGGGCCATTCACCCCTCCACTTT.

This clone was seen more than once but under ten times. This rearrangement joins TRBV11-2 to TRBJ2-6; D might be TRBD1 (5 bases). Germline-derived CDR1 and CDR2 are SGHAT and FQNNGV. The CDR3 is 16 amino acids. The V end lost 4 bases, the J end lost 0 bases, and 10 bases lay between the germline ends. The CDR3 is CASSSDRYSGANVLTF. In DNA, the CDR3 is TGTGCCAGCAGCTCCGACAGATACTCTGGGGCCAACGTCCTGACTTTC.

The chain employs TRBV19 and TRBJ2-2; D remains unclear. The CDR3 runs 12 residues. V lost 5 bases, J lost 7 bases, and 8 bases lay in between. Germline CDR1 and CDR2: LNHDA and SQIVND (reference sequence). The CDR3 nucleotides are TGTGCCAGTAGTCAATCTATCGGGGAGCTGTTTTTT. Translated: CASSQSIGELFF.

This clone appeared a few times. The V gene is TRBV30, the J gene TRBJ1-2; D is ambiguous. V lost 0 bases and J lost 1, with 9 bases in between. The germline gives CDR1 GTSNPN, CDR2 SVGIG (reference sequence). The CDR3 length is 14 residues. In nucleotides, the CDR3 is TGTGCCTGGAGTGTAGGAGGGCTTAACTATGGCTACACCTTC. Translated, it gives CAWSVGGLNYGYTF.

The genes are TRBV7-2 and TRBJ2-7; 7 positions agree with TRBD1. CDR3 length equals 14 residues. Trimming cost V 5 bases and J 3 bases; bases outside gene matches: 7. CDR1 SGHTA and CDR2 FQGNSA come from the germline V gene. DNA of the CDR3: TGTGCCAGCAGCCCCGGGACAGCGGACTACGAGCAGTACTTC. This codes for CASSPGTADYEQYF.

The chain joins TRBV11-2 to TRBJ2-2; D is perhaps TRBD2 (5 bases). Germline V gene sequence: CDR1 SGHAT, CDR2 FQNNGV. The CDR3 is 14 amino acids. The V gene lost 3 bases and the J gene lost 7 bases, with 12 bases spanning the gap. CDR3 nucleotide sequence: TGTGCCAGCAGCTTCCGAATGGGGAGCGGGGAGCTGTTTTTT. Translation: CASSFRMGSGELFF.

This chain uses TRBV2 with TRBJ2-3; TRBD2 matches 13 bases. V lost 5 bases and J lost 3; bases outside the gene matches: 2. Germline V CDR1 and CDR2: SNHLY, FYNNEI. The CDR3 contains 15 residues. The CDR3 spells CASSLLAGGTDTQYF. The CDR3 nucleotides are TGTGCCAGCAGTTTACTAGCGGGGGGGACAGATACGCAGTATTTT.